Below, 25 T cell receptor beta chains from the same sample are listed, as sequenced in a study of regulatory T cells in long-lasting Graves disease. CDR3-region Arm-PCR and iRepertoire HTBI primers produced the TCR beta libraries. TCRdb re-called the multiplex PCR reads through MiXCR, storing one row per CDR3 protein. This table holds 310,000 or so distinct CDR3 sequences, 20% to 25% found once. As for time point: persistent/refractory GD, antithyroid drugs over 5 years with positive TRAb. Making the TCR library involved RNA that had been extracted from PBMCs. This specimen consisted of peripheral blood mononuclear cells (PBMCs), obtained when the disease was refractory, from a patient treated with antithyroid drugs. The receptors derive from a female donor with Graves disease.

This clonotype appeared many times. This chain links TRBV28 with TRBJ2-5, with D tentatively TRBD2 (6 bases). The CDR3 totals 14 residues. Germline lookup yields CDR1 MDHEN and CDR2 SYDVKM. V gave up 1 base and J gave up 5 bases, with 11 bases separating them. In DNA form, the CDR3 reads TGTGCCAGCAGTTTATACCGGGAGATGGAGACCCAGTACTTC. It encodes CASSLYREMETQYF.

The sample holds many counts of this clonotype. The rearrangement joins TRBV6-5 to TRBJ1-2; D is unclear. Germline assignment: CDR1 MNHEY and CDR2 SVGAGI. This CDR3 comprises 18 residues. Trimming cost V 4 bases and J 0 bases, with 21 bases left between them. In DNA form, the CDR3 reads TGTGCCAGCAGTTCCATCGACGGAACCTTAAAAGCTAACTATGGCTACACCTTC. It yields the protein CASSSIDGTLKANYGYTF.

There are many counts of this clonotype. The chain couples TRBV5-1 to TRBJ1-5, with no clear D. V was pared by 0 bases and J by 6 bases, with 13 bases between. The CDR3 consists of 15 residues. The germline CDR1 and CDR2 sequences are SGHRS and YFSETQ. This CDR3 is CASSLGVGSGQPQHF. As DNA, the CDR3 is TGCGCCAGCAGCTTGGGGGTGGGCAGTGGTCAGCCCCAGCATTTT.

This clonotype was counted at least ten times. This chain connects TRBV30 to TRBJ2-7, with a weak D call TRBD1 (6 bases). V lost 0 bases and J 6 bases, leaving 15 bases between the germline ends. Germline loops: CDR1 GTSNPN, CDR2 SVGIG (reference sequence). The CDR3 covers 14 residues. The CDR3: CAWSVMGAKGEQYF. The CDR3 coding sequence is TGTGCCTGGAGTGTAATGGGGGCGAAGGGCGAGCAGTACTTC.

This clonotype was seen more than once but under ten times. The genes are TRBV4-1 and TRBJ2-5, with a possible D match to TRBD2 (6 bases). Germline V gene sequence: CDR1 MGHRA, CDR2 YSYEKL. Trimming shortened V by 0 bases and J by 2 bases, and 19 bases separated the two germline ends. The CDR3 covers 18 residues. CDR3 protein: CASSQDPLYAGTQETQYF. CDR3 nucleotides: TGCGCCAGCAGCCAAGATCCTTTATACGCGGGGACGCAAGAGACCCAGTACTTC.

This clonotype was seen a few times. The rearrangement links TRBV30 to TRBJ2-2, with D possibly being TRBD1 (6 bases). Between the trimmed V and J ends, which lost 4 bases and 2 bases, there was a span of 8 bases. The CDR3 sequence is 13 residues long. The germline V gene has CDR1 GTSNPN and CDR2 SVGIG (reference sequence). CDR3 amino acids: CAWNRDNTGELFF. The CDR3 DNA sequence: TGTGCCTGGAACAGGGATAACACCGGGGAGCTGTTTTTT.

As to this clonotype: One base away lies a much larger clone, so this may be a sequencing read error. The chain carries TRBV28 and TRBJ2-7, with 7 bases that match TRBD1. This CDR3 has 13 residues. Per the germline V gene, CDR1 is MDHEN and CDR2 is SYDVKM. CDR3 DNA: TGTGCCAGCACCGGACAGGATAATTACGAGCAGCACTTC. Translating gives CASTGQDNYEQHF.

The genes are TRBV4-1 and TRBJ2-7, with TRBD1 as a possible D gene (6 bases). This CDR3 region has 15 residues. Germline V gene sequence: CDR1 MGHRA, CDR2 YSYEKL. V lost 5 bases, J lost 1 base, and 15 bases lay in between. In DNA form, the CDR3 reads TGCGCCAGCAGCACCCGGGACACGGGATCCTACGAGCAGTACTTC. Translating gives CASSTRDTGSYEQYF.

Only a few counts were recorded for this clonotype. This chain uses TRBV9 with TRBJ1-2; possibly TRBD1 for D (5 bases). With 6 bases removed from V and 10 bases from J, the gap between germline ends came to 25 bases. Germline CDR1 SGDLS, CDR2 YYNGEE. The CDR3 sequence is 15 residues long. The CDR3 protein is CASNPGAHGSQAYTF. As DNA, the CDR3 is TGTGCCAGCAATCCCGGGGCTCATGGGTCTCAGGCCTACACCTTC.

This clonotype was seen ten or more times. V is TRBV6-2 or TRBV6-3 and J is TRBJ2-7; 8 bases are a match to TRBD1. CDR1 and CDR2 (germline): MNHEY, SVGEGT. V gave up 6 bases and J gave up 1 base; unmatched junction bases: 5. The CDR3 sequence is 14 residues long. CDR3 sequence (DNA): TGTGCCAGCAGCCACAGGGGGGATTCCTACGAGCAGTACTTC. This translates into CASSHRGDSYEQYF.

The chain uses TRBV2 and TRBJ2-1; 8 bases fit TRBD2. Germline CDR1 and CDR2: SNHLY and FYNNEI. Trimming at V came to 5 bases and at J to 10 bases, leaving 13 bases not matched to a gene. The CDR3 loop spans 15 amino acids. Written as DNA, the CDR3 is TGTGCCAGCAGTCCACTAGCGGACGCCTGGGGAGAGCAGTTCTTC. Translation: CASSPLADAWGEQFF.

This clonotype was recorded at least ten times. The J gene is TRBJ2-5, the V gene TRBV7-8; D gene ambiguous. The germline CDR1 and CDR2 sequences are SGHVS and FQNEAQ. Trimming left V 1 base short and J 5 bases short, with 11 bases between. The CDR3 has 14 residues. This chain's CDR3 is CASSLEGFRETQYF. The CDR3 DNA sequence: TGTGCCAGCAGCTTAGAAGGGTTCCGGGAGACCCAGTACTTC.

The CDR3 DNA is TGCGCCAGCAGCCAAGCGAGAGGGTATGGCTACACCTTC. Its protein is CASSQARGYGYTF. V usage is TRBV4-3 and J usage is TRBJ1-2; no firm D call. V was shortened by 1 base and J by 5 bases, with 8 bases between the two germline ends. CDR1 LGHNA and CDR2 YSLEER come from the germline V gene. CDR3 length: 13 amino acids.

This clonotype was observed at least ten times. The chain combines TRBV5-1 with TRBJ2-7; no reliable D call. The V end lost 5 bases, the J end lost 13 bases, and 16 bases lay between the germline ends. This CDR3 has 11 residues. Germline CDR1 and CDR2: SGHRS and YFSETQ. The CDR3 region has the DNA TGCGCCAGCAGTGAAGGACCTTCGGTATACTTC. Protein: CASSEGPSVYF. Full variable domain (missing parts from reference TRBV5-1 and TRBJ2-7): KAGVTQTPRYLIKTRGQQVTLSCSPISGHRSVSWYQQTPGQGLQFLFEYFSETQRNKGNFPGRFSGRQFSNSRSEMNVSTLELGDSALYLCASSEGPSVYFGPGTRLTVT.

This clonotype was seen a handful of times. The chain combines TRBV9 with TRBJ1-3, with unresolved D. The CDR3 length is 18 residues. V gave up 1 base and J gave up 6 bases, with 23 bases separating them. In germline, CDR1 is SGDLS, CDR2 YYNGEE. CDR3 DNA sequence: TGTGCCAGCAGCGTAAGTCTTGAGGCAGGTCCTCTGGAAAACACCATATATTTT. This codes for CASSVSLEAGPLENTIYF.

Ten or more counts support this clonotype. V and J are TRBV7-3 and TRBJ2-7; D gene ambiguous. The CDR3 spans 16 residues. Trimming left V 1 base short and J 0 bases short, with 13 bases between. Looked up from germline, CDR1 is SGHTA and CDR2 is FQGTGA. The CDR3 region has the DNA TGTGCCAGCAGCTTAATTGGGCCCTACAACTCCTACGAGCAGTACTTC. It translates to CASSLIGPYNSYEQYF.

This clonotype was recorded many times. The V and J genes are TRBV28 and TRBJ2-4; possible D gene TRBD2, 5 bases. The germline CDR1 and CDR2 sequences are MDHEN and SYDVKM. The V end was cut by 1 base, the J end by 0 bases, with 13 bases between. This CDR3 is built from 17 residues. CDR3 nucleotides: TGTGCCAGCAGTTTATCATTGGGAGATATAGCCAAAAACATTCAGTACTTC. Encoded protein: CASSLSLGDIAKNIQYF.

This rearrangement joins TRBV30 to TRBJ2-7; TRBD1 matches 7 bases. The CDR3 is 14 amino acids. Germline V gene sequence: CDR1 GTSNPN, CDR2 SVGIG (reference sequence). The ends lost 5 bases at V and 3 bases at J; junction bases unmatched: 10. As DNA, the CDR3 is TGTGCCTGGGGTGAAGGGGGCGGTGGCTACGAGCAGTACTTC. It specifies CAWGEGGGGYEQYF. The whole variable domain, remainder taken from reference TRBV30 and TRBJ2-7, is SQTIHQWPATLVQPVGSPLSLECTVEGTSNPNLYWYRQAAGRGLQLLFYSVGIGQISSEVPQNLSASRPQDRQFILSSKKLLLSDSGFYLCAWGEGGGGYEQYFGPGTRLTVT.

The table lists this clonotype with a few counts. The J gene is TRBJ2-7, the V gene TRBV12-3 or TRBV12-4, with 11 nucleotides matching TRBD1. The CDR3 runs to 15 residues. The junction had 4 bases not matched to a gene; V was cut back by 3 bases and J by 3 bases. The CDR3 spells CASSLGGTGGYEQYF. For the CDR3, the DNA is TGTGCCAGCAGTTTGGGTGGGACAGGGGGCTACGAGCAGTACTTC.

Many counts were recorded for this clonotype. This chain connects TRBV15 to TRBJ1-2; no definite D call. The length of the CDR3 is 14 residues. The germline V and J ends were trimmed by 0 bases and 9 bases, with 14 bases remaining between them. Germline values: CDR1 LNHNV, CDR2 YYDKDF (reference sequence). CDR3 region: CATSRDRGEGRYTF. The DNA for the CDR3 is TGTGCCACCAGCAGAGATCGCGGGGAGGGTCGCTACACCTTC.

The rearrangement uses TRBV13 and TRBJ2-7, with 7 bases identical to TRBD2. V lost 5 bases to trimming and J lost 4 bases; unmatched junction nucleotides: 17. This CDR3 is 17 amino acids long. Germline V gives CDR1 PRHDT, CDR2 FYEKMQ (reference sequence). The CDR3 here is CASSPRGTLAEPYEQYF. CDR3 bases: TGTGCCAGCAGCCCCCGAGGAACTCTAGCGGAGCCGTACGAGCAGTACTTC.

This clonotype was picked up many times. The rearrangement joins TRBV2 to TRBJ1-2; 8 nucleotides match TRBD1. Germline CDR1 reads SNHLY; CDR2 reads FYNNEI. V dropped 6 bases and J dropped 6; count of bases not matched to a gene: 6. The CDR3 has 13 amino acids. The CDR3 DNA sequence: TGTGCCAGCAGGAGGACAGGGTTCGATGGCTACACCTTC. Translating it yields CASRRTGFDGYTF.

The chain is built from TRBV2 and TRBJ2-1; 8 bases map to TRBD1. The trim removed 7 bases at V and 9 bases at J, leaving 11 bases unmatched. The V gene's germline CDR1 is SNHLY and CDR2 FYNNEI. The CDR3 loop spans 14 amino acids. The DNA for the CDR3 is TGTGCCAGCAAGATCGGACAGGGATTGAGTGAGCAGTTCTTC. It is translated as CASKIGQGLSEQFF.

This clonotype has more than one count but fewer than ten. The chain is built from TRBV7-2 and TRBJ2-2, with D possibly being TRBD1 (6 bases). Germline V gene sequence: CDR1 SGHTA, CDR2 FQGNSA. The ends were cut back, 3 bases at V and 8 bases at J, with 16 bases in the middle. The CDR3 is 15 amino acids. The CDR3 DNA is TGTGCCAGCAGCTTTTATAGGGCAGGGGCAGGGGAGCTGTTTTTT. Protein: CASSFYRAGAGELFF.

The rearrangement uses TRBV28 and TRBJ2-7; weak D call: TRBD2 (6 bases). In germline, CDR1 is MDHEN, CDR2 SYDVKM. V dropped 7 bases and J dropped 6 bases, with 19 bases sitting between them. The CDR3 is made up of 14 amino acids. This CDR3 reads CASNAGRPGVEQYF. The CDR3 DNA reads TGTGCCAGCAATGCCGGAAGGCCGGGGGTCGAGCAGTACTTC.